This T cell receptor (beta chain) derives from a study of shared clonotypes between healthy human individuals. CDR3 length: 12 residues. V gave up 8 bases and J gave up 11 bases; unmatched junction bases: 10. Germline V gene lookup returns CDR1 MDHEN and CDR2 SYDVKM. Each sorted subset replicate got 200 ng genomic DNA, 25,000 to 30,000 genomes. Clones were sequenced by immunoSEQ multiplex PCR, and TCRdb holds only the in-frame ones, with some missing. There are 950,000 to 1,100,000 clones in the sample; 75% to 80% occur only once, and around 0.61% lies in the top ten. Sequenced sample: memory CD4+ T cells from PBMCs. Regarding subset: CD45RA-negative fraction. This receptor was taken from a man between 18 and 29 years old in good health. Some clones in this sample may be carry-over from other donors' samples. The chain uses TRBV28 and TRBJ2-3; TRBD1 matches 7 bases. The CDR3 spells CASGKRGRGQYF. For the CDR3, the DNA is TGTGCCAGCGGAAAAAGGGGGCGCGGGCAGTATTTT. The full variable domain, rest sourced from reference TRBV28 and TRBJ2-3, is DVKVTQSSRYLVKRTGEKVFLECVQDMDHENMFWYRQDPGLGLRLIYFSYDVKMKEKGDIPEGYSVSREKKERFSLILESASTNQTSMYLCASGKRGRGQYFGPGTRLTVL.